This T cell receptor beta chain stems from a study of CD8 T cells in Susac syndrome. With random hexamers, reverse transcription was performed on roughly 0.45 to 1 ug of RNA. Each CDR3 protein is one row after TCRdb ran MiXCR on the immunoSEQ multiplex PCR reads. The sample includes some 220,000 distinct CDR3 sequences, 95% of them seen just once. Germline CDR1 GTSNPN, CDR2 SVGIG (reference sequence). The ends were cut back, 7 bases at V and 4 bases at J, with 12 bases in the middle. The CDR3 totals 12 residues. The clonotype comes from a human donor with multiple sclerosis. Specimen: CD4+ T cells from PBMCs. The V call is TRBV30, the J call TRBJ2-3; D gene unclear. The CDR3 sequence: CAYNSFSDTQYF. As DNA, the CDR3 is TGTGCCTACAACTCCTTTTCAGATACGCAGTATTTT.